This TCR beta chain originates from a study of blood T cell repertoires in COVID-19. Study-level background: COVID-19 samples from acute and convalescent phases originated in the United States, Italy and Spain.

The germline gives CDR1 MNHEY, CDR2 SVGAGI. With 6 bases removed from V and 6 bases from J, the gap between germline ends came to 11 bases. This CDR3 contains 12 residues. In the authors' workflow: Amplification from reference gene primers served as the basis for estimated nucleated cell counts. The data were produced by immunoSEQ multiplex PCR, yet TCRdb's version contains in-frame clones alone and is incomplete. V and J calls and clone size are given by that table; D and trimming were obtained from the DNA. Of under 350,000 clones in the sample, 80% to 90% are singletons; the top ten hold 8% to 13%.

The rearrangement uses TRBV6-5 and TRBJ1-2; TRBD1 is a possible D gene (6 bases). This TCR was sampled from a woman in her seventies with acute or convalescent COVID-19. Sequenced: peripheral blood. CDR3 nucleotides: TGTGCCAGCAGCTCACAGGGCCATGGCTACACCTTC. It encodes CASSSQGHGYTF.